This entry lists 15 T cell receptor beta chains sequenced from one sample in a study of T cells after yellow fever vaccination. TCRdb processed the 5' RACE reads anew with MiXCR; each CDR3 protein has one entry. Here the sample spans nearly 30,000 distinct CDR3 sequences, about 5% being singletons. The source material was CD8+ T cells sorted from PBMCs, sampled 10 days after the yellow fever booster vaccination. These receptors were obtained from a man aged 25 to 40 who received the YFV17D yellow fever vaccine.

As to this clonotype: One junction end does not reproduce the germline sequence, and a read error may be involved. This rearrangement joins TRBV20-1 to TRBJ1-1, with 7 bases fitting TRBD1. CDR3 size: 17 residues. CDR1 and CDR2 (germline): DFQATT, SNEGSKA (reference sequence). The CDR3 reads CCARDSVGTVWYTEAFF. In DNA form, the CDR3 reads TGCTGTGCTAGAGACTCCGTCGGGACAGTCTGGTACACTGAAGCTTTCTTT.

This clonotype occurred many times. V gene TRBV20-1 combines with J gene TRBJ2-1; TRBD2 matches 13 bases. The CDR3 consists of 18 residues. V gave up 6 bases and J gave up 0 bases; unmatched junction bases: 11. Germline V gives CDR1 DFQATT, CDR2 SNEGSKA (reference sequence). CDR3 in amino acids: CSARRTSGSLSSYNEQFF. In DNA form, the CDR3 reads TGCAGTGCCCGAAGGACTAGCGGGAGTTTAAGCTCCTACAATGAGCAGTTCTTC.

In this sample, this clonotype turned up many times. The chain is built from TRBV4-1 and TRBJ2-5; the D gene could be TRBD1 or TRBD2 (5 bases each). Per germline, CDR1 MGHRA and CDR2 YSYEKL. Trimming pared 7 bases from V and 7 bases from J, leaving 16 bases between. CDR3 length equals 13 residues. The CDR3 coding sequence is TGCGCCAGCACAACGGACGGTGGGGGGACCCAGTACTTC. Translated: CASTTDGGGTQYF.

Many counts were recorded for this clonotype. The chain is built from TRBV7-9 and TRBJ2-1; D ambiguous. The CDR3 contains 17 residues. V lost 1 base to trimming and J lost 3 bases, with 16 bases between them. The germline CDR1 and CDR2 sequences are SEHNR and FQNEAQ (reference sequence). The CDR3 nucleotides are TGTGCCAGCAGCTTAGTGAAAGGGATTCGCTACTACAATGAGCAGTTCTTC. Its translation is CASSLVKGIRYYNEQFF.

A few counts support this clonotype. The genes are TRBV19 and TRBJ1-1; a weak D match, TRBD1 (5 bases). The germline V and J ends were trimmed by 6 bases and 4 bases, with 12 bases remaining between them. Per germline, CDR1 LNHDA and CDR2 SQIVND (reference sequence). The CDR3 is 13 residues long. This chain's CDR3 is CASSIGTGTEAFF. DNA for the CDR3: TGTGCCAGTAGCATCGGGACTGGCACTGAAGCTTTCTTT.

This clonotype was observed at least ten times. The chain uses TRBV6-2 or TRBV6-3 and TRBJ2-7, with a tentative D call TRBD1 (6 bases). Trimming took off 7 bases at V and 3 bases at J, with 10 bases between the two ends. CDR3 length: 12 residues. Germline V CDR1 and CDR2: MNHEY, SVGEGT. The CDR3 coding sequence is TGTGCCAGCACCCGGGACAACTACGAGCAGTACTTC. Its protein is CASTRDNYEQYF.

This clonotype has a count of ten or more. V gene TRBV20-1 combines with J gene TRBJ2-5; D not certain. The CDR3 length is 13 residues. CDR1 is DFQATT and CDR2 is SNEGSKA in the germline V gene (reference sequence). The V gene lost 7 bases and the J gene lost 5 bases, with 17 bases spanning the gap. The CDR3 region is CSGRSSSWETQYF. CDR3 bases: TGCAGTGGTCGTAGTTCAAGCTGGGAGACCCAGTACTTC.

This clonotype was seen ten or more times. This rearrangement joins TRBV30 to TRBJ2-1; maybe TRBD1 (6 bases). Trimming left V 3 bases short and J 8 bases short, with 17 bases between. The CDR3 spans 14 residues. Germline CDR1 and CDR2: GTSNPN and SVGIG (reference sequence). As DNA, the CDR3 is TGTGCCTGGAGCCAGGGGTTCGGCCCCCATGAGCAGTTCTTC. Translated: CAWSQGFGPHEQFF. Filled out from reference TRBV30 and TRBJ2-1, the complete variable domain reads SQTIHQWPATLVQPVGSPLSLECTVEGTSNPNLYWYRQAAGRGLQLLFYSVGIGQISSEVPQNLSASRPQDRQFILSSKKLLLSDSGFYLCAWSQGFGPHEQFFGPGTRLTVL.

This clonotype occurred many times. V is TRBV12-3 or TRBV12-4 and J is TRBJ2-1, with D unresolved. Trimming pared 4 bases from V and 7 bases from J, leaving 11 bases between. CDR3 length: 13 amino acids. CDR3 amino acids: CASSSSEENEQFF. In DNA, the CDR3 is TGTGCCAGCAGTTCCTCTGAGGAGAATGAGCAGTTCTTC.

This clonotype was seen at least ten times. The chain carries TRBV6-5 and TRBJ2-5, with D possibly TRBD1 on 6 matching bases. Trimming removed 0 bases from V and 2 bases from J, with 16 bases in between. This CDR3 spans 17 amino acids. The V gene's germline CDR1 is MNHEY and CDR2 SVGAGI. The CDR3 sequence is CASSYSSTGPEQETQYF. CDR3 coding DNA: TGTGCCAGCAGTTACTCCTCGACAGGACCCGAACAAGAGACCCAGTACTTC.

This clonotype was found a few times. This rearrangement joins TRBV20-1 to TRBJ2-3; 11 bases match TRBD2. V lost 6 bases, J lost 2 bases, and 10 bases stayed unmatched. The germline CDR1 and CDR2 sequences are DFQATT and SNEGSKA (reference sequence). The CDR3 totals 16 residues. The CDR3 loop is CSAVDLAGGATDTQYF. The CDR3 bases are TGCAGTGCGGTAGACCTAGCGGGAGGAGCCACAGATACGCAGTATTTT.

This clonotype was recorded many times. The genes are TRBV7-9 and TRBJ2-1; D remains ambiguous. V gave up 2 bases and J gave up 5 bases, with 4 bases separating them. The CDR3 runs 12 residues. The germline V gene encodes CDR1 SEHNR and CDR2 FQNEAQ (reference sequence). CDR3 nucleotides: TGTGCCAGCAGCTTATTCAACAATGAGCAGTTCTTC. This translates into CASSLFNNEQFF. Full variable domain (remainder filled in from reference TRBV7-9 and TRBJ2-1): DTGVSQNPRHKITKRGQNVTFRCDPISEHNRLYWYRQTLGQGPEFLTYFQNEAQLEKSRLLSDRFSAERPKGSFSTLEIQRTEQGDSAMYLCASSLFNNEQFFGPGTRLTVL.

In this sample, this clonotype turned up many times. The V and J genes are TRBV7-8 and TRBJ2-1, with 10 nucleotides matching TRBD2. Germline loops: CDR1 SGHVS, CDR2 FQNEAQ. The V gene end was trimmed by 3 bases and the J gene end by 13 bases; junction bases not matched to a gene: 9. This CDR3 has 14 amino acids. The CDR3 loop is CASSFLTSGVYQFF. The CDR3 DNA sequence: TGTGCCAGCAGCTTCCTCACTAGCGGGGTCTACCAGTTCTTC.

CDR3 protein: CSASGTGVGEQFF. CDR3 DNA: TGCAGTGCCTCCGGGACAGGGGTTGGTGAGCAGTTCTTC. V is TRBV20-1 and J is TRBJ2-1; 10 bases are shared with TRBD1. The CDR3 loop spans 13 amino acids. CDR1 is DFQATT and CDR2 is SNEGSKA in the germline V gene (reference sequence). V gave up 6 bases and J gave up 9 bases; unmatched junction bases: 8.

This clonotype occurred many times. The V gene is TRBV9, the J gene TRBJ2-3, with D possibly TRBD2 on 6 matching bases. This CDR3 region has 14 residues. Trimming took 4 bases from V and 0 from J, leaving 9 bases between them. The V gene's germline CDR1 is SGDLS and CDR2 YYNGEE. The CDR3 is CASSQSGSTDTQYF. CDR3 DNA sequence: TGTGCCAGCAGCCAAAGCGGGAGCACAGATACGCAGTATTTT. The complete variable domain, with remaining parts taken from reference TRBV9 and TRBJ2-3, reads DSGVTQTPKHLITATGQRVTLRCSPRSGDLSVYWYQQSLDQGLQFLIQYYNGEERAKGNILERFSAQQFPDLHSELNLSSLELGDSALYFCASSQSGSTDTQYFGPGTRLTVL.